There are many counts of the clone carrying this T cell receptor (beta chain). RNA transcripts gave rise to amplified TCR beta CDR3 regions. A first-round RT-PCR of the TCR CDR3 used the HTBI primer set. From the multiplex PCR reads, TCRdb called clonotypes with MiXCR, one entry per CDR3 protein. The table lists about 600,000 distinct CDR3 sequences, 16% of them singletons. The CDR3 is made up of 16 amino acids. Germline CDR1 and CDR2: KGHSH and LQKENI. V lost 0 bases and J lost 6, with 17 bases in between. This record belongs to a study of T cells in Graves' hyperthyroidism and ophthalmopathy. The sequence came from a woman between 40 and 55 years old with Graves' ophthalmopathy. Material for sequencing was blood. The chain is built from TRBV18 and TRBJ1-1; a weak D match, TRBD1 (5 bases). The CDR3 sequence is CASSPPLVGGFAEAFF. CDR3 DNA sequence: TGTGCCAGCTCACCACCCTTGGTCGGGGGATTTGCTGAAGCTTTCTTT.